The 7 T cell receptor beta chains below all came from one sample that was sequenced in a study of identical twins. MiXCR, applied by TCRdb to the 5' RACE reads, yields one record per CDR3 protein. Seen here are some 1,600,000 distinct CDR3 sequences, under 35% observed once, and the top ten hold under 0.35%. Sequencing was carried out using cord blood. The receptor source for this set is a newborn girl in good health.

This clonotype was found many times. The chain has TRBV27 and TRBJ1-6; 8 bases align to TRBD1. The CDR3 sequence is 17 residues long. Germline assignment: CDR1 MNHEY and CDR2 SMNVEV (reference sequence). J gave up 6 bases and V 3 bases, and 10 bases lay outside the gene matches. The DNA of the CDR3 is TGTGCCAGCAGTTTCTCCATGAGGGGACAGGTTAATTCACCCCTCCACTTT. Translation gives CASSFSMRGQVNSPLHF.

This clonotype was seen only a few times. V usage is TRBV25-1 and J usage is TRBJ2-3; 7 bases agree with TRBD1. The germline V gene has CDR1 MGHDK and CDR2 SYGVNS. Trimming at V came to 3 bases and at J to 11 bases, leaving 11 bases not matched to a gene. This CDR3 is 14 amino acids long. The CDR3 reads CASSDDREMAEQYF. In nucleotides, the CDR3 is TGTGCCAGCAGTGACGACAGGGAGATGGCCGAGCAGTATTTT.

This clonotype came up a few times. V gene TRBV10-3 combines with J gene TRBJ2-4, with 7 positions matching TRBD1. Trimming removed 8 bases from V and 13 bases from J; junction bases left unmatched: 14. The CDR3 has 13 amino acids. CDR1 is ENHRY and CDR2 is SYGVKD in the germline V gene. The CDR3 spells CAILRTGDNEQYF. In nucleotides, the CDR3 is TGTGCCATCCTGCGGACAGGAGACAATGAGCAGTACTTC.

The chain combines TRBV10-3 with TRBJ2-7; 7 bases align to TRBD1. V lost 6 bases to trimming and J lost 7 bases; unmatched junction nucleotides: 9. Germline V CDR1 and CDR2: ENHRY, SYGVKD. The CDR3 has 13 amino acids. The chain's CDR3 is CAIRDNRGEEQYF. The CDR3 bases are TGTGCCATCAGAGACAACAGGGGCGAGGAGCAGTACTTC.

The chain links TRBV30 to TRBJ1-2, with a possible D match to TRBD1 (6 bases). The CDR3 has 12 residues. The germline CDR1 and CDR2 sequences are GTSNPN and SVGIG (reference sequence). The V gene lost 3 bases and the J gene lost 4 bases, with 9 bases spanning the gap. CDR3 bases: TGTGCCTGGAGCGGCAGGGGCTATGGCTACACCTTC. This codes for CAWSGRGYGYTF.

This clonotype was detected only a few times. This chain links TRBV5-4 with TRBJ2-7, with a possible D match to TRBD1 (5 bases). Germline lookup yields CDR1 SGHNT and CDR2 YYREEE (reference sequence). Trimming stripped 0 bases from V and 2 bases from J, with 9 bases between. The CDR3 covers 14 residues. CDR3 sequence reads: CASSLDRTPYEQYF. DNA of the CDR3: TGTGCCAGCAGCTTGGATAGGACACCCTACGAGCAGTACTTC. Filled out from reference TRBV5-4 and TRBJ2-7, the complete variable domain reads ETGVTQSPTHLIKTRGQQVTLRCSSQSGHNTVSWYQQALGQGPQFIFQYYREEENGRGNFPPRFSGLQFPNYSSELNVNALELDDSALYLCASSLDRTPYEQYFGPGTRLTVT.

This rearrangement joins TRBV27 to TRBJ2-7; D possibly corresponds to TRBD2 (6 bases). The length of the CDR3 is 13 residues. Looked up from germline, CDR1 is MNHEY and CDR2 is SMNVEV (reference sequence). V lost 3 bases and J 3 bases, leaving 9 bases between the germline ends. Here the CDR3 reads CASSFAGRYEQYF. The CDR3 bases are TGTGCCAGCAGTTTTGCGGGACGCTACGAGCAGTACTTC.